Listed here are 26 T cell receptor beta chains from one sample, sequenced in a study of cytomegalovirus exposure and HLA in healthy donors. Assay: immunoSEQ multiplex PCR; the TCRdb copy retains only in-frame clones and omits some. The data hold around 250,000 clones, with 90% observed a single time. Sequencing was carried out using PBMCs. The receptors shown here come from a young woman in good health and CMV-seronegative.

This chain connects TRBV18 to TRBJ2-7; either TRBD1 or TRBD2 may supply D (5 bases each). This CDR3 has 13 amino acids. Germline CDR1 is KGHSH and CDR2 is LQKENI. V lost 2 bases and J 3 bases, leaving 8 bases between the germline ends. For the CDR3, the DNA is TGTGCCAGCTCACCAGGGACGGACTACGAGCAGTACGTC. Protein product: CASSPGTDYEQYV.

This chain links TRBV4-1 with TRBJ2-1; 10 bases are a match to TRBD1. The CDR3 runs 14 residues. V lost 1 base to trimming and J lost 6 bases; unmatched junction nucleotides: 0. From germline, CDR1 is MGHRA and CDR2 YSYEKL. CDR3 protein: CASSQGDRGNEQFF. The CDR3 DNA is TGCGCCAGCAGCCAAGGGGACAGGGGCAATGAGCAGTTCTTC.

As DNA, the CDR3 is TGTGCCAGCAGTTACTCGGAGGGACAGGCCTATGGCTACACCTTC. It is translated as CASSYSEGQAYGYTF. The V gene is TRBV6-5, the J gene TRBJ1-2; the match to TRBD1 covers 8 bases. Trimming at V came to 0 bases and at J to 4 bases, leaving 4 bases not matched to a gene. This CDR3 region has 15 residues. In germline, CDR1 is MNHEY, CDR2 SVGAGI.

Here the CDR3 reads CASSLPPDTDTQYF. For the CDR3, the DNA is TGTGCCAGCAGCTTACCCCCAGACACAGATACGCAGTATTTT. This sequence joins TRBV7-2 and TRBJ2-3; D gene ambiguous. The germline V gene encodes CDR1 SGHTA and CDR2 FQGNSA. This CDR3 has 14 amino acids. Trimming pared 2 bases from V and 2 bases from J, leaving 8 bases between.

J is TRBJ1-4 and V is TRBV28; D not resolved. Trimming cost V 7 bases and J 5 bases, with 17 bases left between them. CDR3 length equals 15 residues. Germline-derived CDR1 and CDR2 are MDHEN and SYDVKM. The CDR3, as DNA: TGTGCCAGCAACCCAGGCTGGCATCTGAATGAAAAACTGTTTTTT. Protein: CASNPGWHLNEKLFF.

The genes are TRBV6-5 and TRBJ1-1, with unresolved D. The CDR3 is 15 amino acids. Per germline, CDR1 MNHEY and CDR2 SVGAGI. Trimming took 0 bases from V and 0 from J, leaving 8 bases between them. The CDR3 protein is CASSYSLIVNTEAFF. In nucleotides, the CDR3 is TGTGCCAGCAGTTACTCGTTGATAGTGAACACTGAAGCTTTCTTT.

The V and J genes are TRBV4-3 and TRBJ2-2; maybe TRBD2 (6 bases). Germline CDR1 and CDR2: LGHNA and YSLEER. The CDR3 is 17 residues long. V dropped 1 base and J dropped 10 bases, with 22 bases sitting between them. CDR3 amino acids: CASSQVIVAANTEELFF. The CDR3 nucleotides read TGCGCCAGCAGCCAAGTGATAGTAGCGGCCAATACGGAGGAGCTGTTTTTT.

The J gene is TRBJ1-2, the V gene TRBV6-5, with 8 bases that match TRBD1. Germline V gives CDR1 MNHEY, CDR2 SVGAGI. After removal of 4 bases from V and 4 bases from J, the junction contained 8 bases not matched to a gene. This CDR3 has 15 residues. The CDR3: CASSFTPGQAYGYTF. As DNA, the CDR3 is TGTGCCAGCAGTTTTACACCGGGACAGGCCTATGGCTACACCTTC.

The V call is TRBV27, the J call TRBJ1-5; 7 bases map to TRBD1. The ends lost 1 base at V and 6 bases at J; junction bases unmatched: 9. Germline CDR1 is MNHEY and CDR2 is SMNVEV (reference sequence). The CDR3 totals 16 residues. The CDR3 here is CASSLYRGGVAQPQHF. CDR3 in DNA: TGTGCCAGCAGTTTATACAGGGGAGGAGTTGCTCAGCCCCAGCATTTT.

This clone showed up just once. CDR3 in DNA: TGTGCCAGCAGGGAGGGTCCCCTGGGGACTGAAGCTTTCTTT. It is translated as CASREGPLGTEAFF. This chain uses TRBV6-1 with TRBJ1-1; D gene unclear. CDR3 length: 14 residues. Trimming removed 6 bases at V and 5 bases at J, with 16 bases between. Germline V gene sequence: CDR1 MNHNS, CDR2 SASEGT.

The chain joins TRBV5-6 to TRBJ2-7; no clear D. This CDR3 spans 17 amino acids. Trimming stripped 2 bases from V and 5 bases from J, with 23 bases between. CDR1 is SGHDT, CDR2 YYEEEE, per germline. The CDR3 here is CASSFYREPAAIDEQYV. CDR3 coding DNA: TGTGCCAGCAGCTTTTACCGTGAGCCGGCGGCGATAGACGAGCAGTACGTC.

The chain recombines TRBV6-1 with TRBJ2-5; D possibly corresponds to TRBD1 (6 bases). V lost 2 bases, J lost 8 bases, and 9 bases lay in between. The CDR3 is 12 residues long. Germline CDR1 MNHNS, CDR2 SASEGT. CDR3 bases: TGTGCCAGCAGTGAAACAGGGTTCACCCAGTACTTC. It codes for CASSETGFTQYF.

The V gene is TRBV2, the J gene TRBJ1-3; 9 nucleotides match TRBD1. V lost 6 bases, J lost 3 bases, and 6 bases stayed unmatched. Germline-derived CDR1 and CDR2 are SNHLY and FYNNEI. The CDR3 totals 15 residues. The chain's CDR3 is CASSQQGAGGNTIYF. The CDR3 DNA is TGTGCCAGCAGCCAACAGGGGGCTGGTGGAAACACCATATATTTT.

This chain links TRBV19 with TRBJ2-7; D is perhaps TRBD2 (6 bases). The CDR3 is made up of 16 amino acids. V was cut by 2 bases and J by 1 base, with 15 bases left in between. Germline V gives CDR1 LNHDA, CDR2 SQIVND (reference sequence). The CDR3 DNA reads TGTGCCAGTAGTATAAGGCGGGGCGCCCATTCCTACGAGCAGTACGTC. This translates into CASSIRRGAHSYEQYV.

The rearrangement uses TRBV5-4 and TRBJ1-6; 7 bases agree with TRBD1. The V gene's germline CDR1 is SGHNT and CDR2 YYREEE (reference sequence). The CDR3 has 16 amino acids. Losses at the gene ends were 4 bases for V and 10 bases for J; bases not matched to a gene: 14. This chain's CDR3 is CASSEDRQGLWSPLHF. The CDR3 DNA reads TGTGCCAGCAGCGAGGACCGACAGGGACTTTGGTCACCCCTCCACTTT. The complete variable domain, with remaining parts taken from reference TRBV5-4 and TRBJ1-6, reads ETGVTQSPTHLIKTRGQQVTLRCSSQSGHNTVSWYQQALGQGPQFIFQYYREEENGRGNFPPRFSGLQFPNYSSELNVNALELDDSALYLCASSEDRQGLWSPLHFGNGTRLTVT.

The V call is TRBV30, the J call TRBJ1-1; D possibly corresponds to TRBD1 (6 bases). Trimming cost V 4 bases and J 6 bases, with 18 bases left between them. The CDR3 covers 14 residues. Germline lookup yields CDR1 GTSNPN and CDR2 SVGIG (reference sequence). The CDR3 DNA follows: TGTGCCTGGAAGACAGGACCATCAAGGGCTGAAGCTTTCTTT. This codes for CAWKTGPSRAEAFF.

V usage is TRBV5-6 and J usage is TRBJ2-7; D may be TRBD2 (5 bases). Per germline, CDR1 SGHDT and CDR2 YYEEEE. Trimming shortened V by 1 base and J by 4 bases, and 9 bases separated the two germline ends. The CDR3 totals 13 residues. CDR3 loop: CASSLRGLYEQYF. Written as DNA, the CDR3 is TGTGCCAGCAGCTTGCGGGGTTTGTACGAGCAGTACTTC.

The chain employs TRBV6-1 and TRBJ2-1; 11 positions match TRBD2. Per the germline V gene, CDR1 is MNHNS and CDR2 is SASEGT. The CDR3 is 15 amino acids. Trimming cost V 1 base and J 8 bases; bases outside gene matches: 4. CDR3 nucleotides: TGTGCCAGCAGTGAAGTCTTAGCGGGGGGGGATGAGCAGTTCTTC. This translates into CASSEVLAGGDEQFF.

The chain employs TRBV6-5 and TRBJ1-5, with D unclear. Germline CDR1 is MNHEY and CDR2 is SVGAGI. V lost 8 bases to trimming and J lost 0 bases, with 14 bases between them. The CDR3 spans 15 residues. The CDR3 sequence: CASSYSIYSNQPQHF. CDR3 bases: TGTGCCAGCTCGTATAGCATCTATAGCAATCAGCCCCAGCATTTT.

V is TRBV5-4 and J is TRBJ2-3, with 13 bases fitting TRBD2. Germline V gives CDR1 SGHNT, CDR2 YYREEE (reference sequence). The ends lost 4 bases at V and 2 bases at J; junction bases unmatched: 4. CDR3 length equals 16 residues. In nucleotides, the CDR3 is TGTGCCAGCAGCCTACTAGCGGGGGGGCCCACAGATACGCAGTATTTT. It translates to CASSLLAGGPTDTQYF.

This chain uses TRBV19 with TRBJ1-2; D uncertain. Per germline, CDR1 LNHDA and CDR2 SQIVND (reference sequence). The CDR3 contains 14 residues. V was trimmed by 3 bases and J by 1 base, leaving 9 bases between them. CDR3 bases: TGTGCCAGTAGTATCTCAGGTAGTAACTATGGCTACACCTTC. It codes for CASSISGSNYGYTF.

In its sample, this clone was seen a few times. This chain links TRBV2 with TRBJ1-6, with unresolved D. This CDR3 spans 12 amino acids. Trimming took off 10 bases at V and 0 bases at J, with 4 bases between the two ends. Germline V gene lookup returns CDR1 SNHLY and CDR2 FYNNEI. Written as DNA, the CDR3 is TGTGCCACGAGCTCCTATAATTCACCCCTCCACTTT. Residues: CATSSYNSPLHF.

V is TRBV28 and J is TRBJ1-1; 7 nucleotides line up with TRBD1. The J segment lost 1 base and the V segment lost 7 bases, leaving 18 bases of the junction unmatched. The germline V gene has CDR1 MDHEN and CDR2 SYDVKM. The CDR3 consists of 18 residues. The CDR3 loop is CASTQLASLGGQNTEAFF. The CDR3, as DNA: TGTGCCAGCACCCAGCTCGCCAGCCTAGGGGGCCAGAACACTGAAGCTTTCTTT.

The chain has TRBV19 and TRBJ2-7; TRBD1 matches 9 bases. V shed 6 bases and J 2 bases; nucleotides not matched to a gene: 5. The CDR3 sequence is 14 residues long. Germline lookup yields CDR1 LNHDA and CDR2 SQIVND (reference sequence). The CDR3 here is CASRSQGAPYEQYF. The DNA of the CDR3 is TGTGCCAGTAGGTCACAGGGGGCACCCTACGAGCAGTACTTC.

The genes are TRBV28 and TRBJ2-7, with D possibly being TRBD2 (6 bases). The CDR3 runs to 17 residues. Germline values: CDR1 MDHEN, CDR2 SYDVKM. Trimming left V 4 bases short and J 3 bases short, with 22 bases between. This CDR3 reads CASSYAAEWRGYYEQYF. CDR3 in DNA: TGTGCCAGCAGTTATGCGGCCGAGTGGCGGGGATACTACGAGCAGTACTTC.

The chain recombines TRBV6-1 with TRBJ1-5; D is undetermined. The CDR3 length is 12 residues. Germline V CDR1 and CDR2: MNHNS, SASEGT. V lost 3 bases and J lost 7, with 7 bases in between. The CDR3 DNA is TGTGCCAGCAGTGATCTCGGGCAGCCCCAGCATTTT. Protein sequence: CASSDLGQPQHF.